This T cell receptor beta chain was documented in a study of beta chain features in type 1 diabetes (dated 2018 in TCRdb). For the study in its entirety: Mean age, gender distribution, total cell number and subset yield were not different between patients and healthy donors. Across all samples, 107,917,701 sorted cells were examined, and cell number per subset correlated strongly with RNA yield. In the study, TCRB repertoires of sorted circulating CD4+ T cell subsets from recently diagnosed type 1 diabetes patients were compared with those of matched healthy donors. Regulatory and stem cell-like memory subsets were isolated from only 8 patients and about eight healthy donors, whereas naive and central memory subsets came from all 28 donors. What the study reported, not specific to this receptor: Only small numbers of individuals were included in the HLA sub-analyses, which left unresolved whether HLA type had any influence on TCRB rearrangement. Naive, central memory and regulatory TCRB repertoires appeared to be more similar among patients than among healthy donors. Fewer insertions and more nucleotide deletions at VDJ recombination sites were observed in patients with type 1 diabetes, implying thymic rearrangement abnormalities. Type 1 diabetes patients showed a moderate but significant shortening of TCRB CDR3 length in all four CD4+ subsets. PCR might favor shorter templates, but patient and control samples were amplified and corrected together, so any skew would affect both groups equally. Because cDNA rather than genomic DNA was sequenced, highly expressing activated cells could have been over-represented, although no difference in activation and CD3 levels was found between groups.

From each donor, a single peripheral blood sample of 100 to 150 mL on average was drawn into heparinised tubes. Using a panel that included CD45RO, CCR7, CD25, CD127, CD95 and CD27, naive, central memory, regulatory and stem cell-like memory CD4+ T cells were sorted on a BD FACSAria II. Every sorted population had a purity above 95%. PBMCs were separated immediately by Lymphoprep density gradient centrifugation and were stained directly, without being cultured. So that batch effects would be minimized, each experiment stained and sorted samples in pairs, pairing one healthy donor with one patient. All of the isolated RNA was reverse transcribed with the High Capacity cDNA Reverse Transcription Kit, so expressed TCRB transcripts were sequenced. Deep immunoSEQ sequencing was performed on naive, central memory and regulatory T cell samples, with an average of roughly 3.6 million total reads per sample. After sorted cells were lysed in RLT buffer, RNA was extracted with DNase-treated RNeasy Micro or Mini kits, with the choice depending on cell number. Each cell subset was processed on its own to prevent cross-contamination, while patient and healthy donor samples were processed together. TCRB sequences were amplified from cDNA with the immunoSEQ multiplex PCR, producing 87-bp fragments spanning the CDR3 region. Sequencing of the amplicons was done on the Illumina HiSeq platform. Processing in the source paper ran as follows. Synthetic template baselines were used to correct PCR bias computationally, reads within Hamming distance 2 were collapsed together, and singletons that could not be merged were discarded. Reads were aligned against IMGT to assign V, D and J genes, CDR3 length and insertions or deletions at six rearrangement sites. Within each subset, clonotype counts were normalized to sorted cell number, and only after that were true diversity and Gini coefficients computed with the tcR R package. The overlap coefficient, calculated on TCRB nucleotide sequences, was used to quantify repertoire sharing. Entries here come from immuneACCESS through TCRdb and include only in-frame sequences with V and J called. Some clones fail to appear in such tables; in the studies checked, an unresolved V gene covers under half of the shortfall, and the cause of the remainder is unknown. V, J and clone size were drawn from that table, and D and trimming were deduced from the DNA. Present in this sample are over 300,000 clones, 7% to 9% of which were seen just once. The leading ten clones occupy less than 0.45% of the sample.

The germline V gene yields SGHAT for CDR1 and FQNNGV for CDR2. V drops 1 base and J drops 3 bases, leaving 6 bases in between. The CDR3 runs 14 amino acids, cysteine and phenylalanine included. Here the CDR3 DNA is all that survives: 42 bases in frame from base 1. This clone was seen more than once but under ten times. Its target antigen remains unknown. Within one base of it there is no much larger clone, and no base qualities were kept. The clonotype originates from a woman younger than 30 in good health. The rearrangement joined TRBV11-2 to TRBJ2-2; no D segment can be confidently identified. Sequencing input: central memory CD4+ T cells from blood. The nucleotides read TGTGCCAGCAGCTTAGCCCCTTACACCGGGGAGCTGTTTTTT. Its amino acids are CASSLAPYTGELFF.